What follows are 3 T cell receptor beta chains derived from one specimen sequenced in a study of blood T cell repertoires in COVID-19. Assay used: immunoSEQ multiplex PCR; TCRdb lists only in-frame clones, some missing. The table includes around 340,000 clones, 65% to 90% detected once. The sequencing input was peripheral blood. These receptors all stem from a woman aged 55-70 years with COVID-19, enrolled during active disease.

The chain combines TRBV15 with TRBJ2-7; D not resolved. This CDR3 has 13 residues. V shed 4 bases and J shed 2 bases, with 9 bases lying between them. Germline V lookup: CDR1 LNHNV, CDR2 YYDKDF (reference sequence). The CDR3 reads CATSNAQTYEQYF. The CDR3 bases are TGTGCCACCAGCAACGCGCAAACCTACGAGCAGTACTTC.

The V call is TRBV9, the J call TRBJ1-5; 8 positions match TRBD1. The V and J ends lost 4 bases and 1 base, in that order; junction bases with no gene match: 4. Germline CDR1 is SGDLS and CDR2 is YYNGEE. The CDR3 is made up of 15 amino acids. The CDR3 region has the DNA TGTGCCAGCAGCCAGGGGGCCATGAGCAATCAGCCCCAGCATTTT. It encodes CASSQGAMSNQPQHF.

The chain joins TRBV2 to TRBJ1-2; maybe TRBD1 (6 bases). This CDR3 is 14 amino acids long. Germline CDR1 is SNHLY and CDR2 is FYNNEI. Trimming shortened V by 5 bases and J by 4 bases, and 14 bases separated the two germline ends. In DNA, the CDR3 is TGTGCCAGCAGTTATCCGGGACAAAGCTATGGCTACACCTTC. Translated: CASSYPGQSYGYTF.